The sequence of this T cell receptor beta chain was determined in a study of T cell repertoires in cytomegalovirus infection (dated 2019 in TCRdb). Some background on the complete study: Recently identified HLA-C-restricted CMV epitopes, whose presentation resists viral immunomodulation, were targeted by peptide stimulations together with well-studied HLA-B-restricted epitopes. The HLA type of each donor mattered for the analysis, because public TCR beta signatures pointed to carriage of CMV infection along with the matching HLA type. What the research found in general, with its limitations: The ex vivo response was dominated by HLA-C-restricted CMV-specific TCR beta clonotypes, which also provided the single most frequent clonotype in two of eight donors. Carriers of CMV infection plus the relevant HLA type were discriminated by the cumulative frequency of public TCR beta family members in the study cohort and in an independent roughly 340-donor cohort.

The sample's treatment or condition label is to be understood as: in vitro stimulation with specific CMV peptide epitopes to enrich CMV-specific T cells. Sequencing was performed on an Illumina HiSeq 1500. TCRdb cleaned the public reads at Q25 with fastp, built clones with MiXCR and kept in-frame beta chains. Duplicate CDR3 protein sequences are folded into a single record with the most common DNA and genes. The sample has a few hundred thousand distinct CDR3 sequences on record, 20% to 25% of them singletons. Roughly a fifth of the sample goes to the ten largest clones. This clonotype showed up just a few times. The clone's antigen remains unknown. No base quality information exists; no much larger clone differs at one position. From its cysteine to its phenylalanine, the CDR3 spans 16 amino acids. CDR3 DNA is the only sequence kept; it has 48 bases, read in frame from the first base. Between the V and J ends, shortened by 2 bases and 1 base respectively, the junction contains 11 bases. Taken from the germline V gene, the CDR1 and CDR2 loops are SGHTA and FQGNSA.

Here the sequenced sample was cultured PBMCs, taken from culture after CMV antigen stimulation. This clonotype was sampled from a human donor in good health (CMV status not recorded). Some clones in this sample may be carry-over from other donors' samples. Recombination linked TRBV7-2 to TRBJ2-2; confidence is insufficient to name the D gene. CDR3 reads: CASSLNTNLNTGELFF. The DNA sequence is TGTGCCAGCAGCTTAAATACCAACCTGAACACCGGGGAGCTGTTTTTT.